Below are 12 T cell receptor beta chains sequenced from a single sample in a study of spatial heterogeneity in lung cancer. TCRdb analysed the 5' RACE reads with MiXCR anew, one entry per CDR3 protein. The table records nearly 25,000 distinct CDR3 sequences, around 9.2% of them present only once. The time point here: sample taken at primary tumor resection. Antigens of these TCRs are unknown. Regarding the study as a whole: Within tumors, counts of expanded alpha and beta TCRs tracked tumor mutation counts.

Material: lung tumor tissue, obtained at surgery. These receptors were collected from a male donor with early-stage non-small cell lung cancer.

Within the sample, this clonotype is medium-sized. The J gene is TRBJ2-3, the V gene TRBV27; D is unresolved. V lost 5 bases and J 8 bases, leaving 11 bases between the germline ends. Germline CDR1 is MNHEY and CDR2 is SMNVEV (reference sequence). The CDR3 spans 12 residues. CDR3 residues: CASSRPLSTQYF. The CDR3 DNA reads TGTGCCAGCAGTCGCCCGCTCAGTACGCAGTATTTT.

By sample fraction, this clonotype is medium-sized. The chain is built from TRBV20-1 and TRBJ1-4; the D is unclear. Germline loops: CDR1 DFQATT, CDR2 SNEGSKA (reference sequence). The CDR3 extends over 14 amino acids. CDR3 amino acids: CSAFPHDTNEKLFF. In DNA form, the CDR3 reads TGCAGCGCCTTCCCCCACGACACTAATGAAAAACTGTTTTTT.

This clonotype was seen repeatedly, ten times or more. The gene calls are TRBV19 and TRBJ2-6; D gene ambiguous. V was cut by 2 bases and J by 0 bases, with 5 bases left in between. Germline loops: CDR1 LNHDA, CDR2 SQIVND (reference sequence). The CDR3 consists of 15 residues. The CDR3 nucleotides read TGTGCCAGTAGTATATACAGCTCTGGGGCCAACGTCCTGACTTTC. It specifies CASSIYSSGANVLTF.

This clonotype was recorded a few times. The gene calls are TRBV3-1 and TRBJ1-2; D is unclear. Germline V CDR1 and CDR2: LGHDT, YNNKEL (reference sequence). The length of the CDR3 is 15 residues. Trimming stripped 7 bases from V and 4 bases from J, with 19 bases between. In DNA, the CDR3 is TGTGCCAGCACCTTAAGACCCCCCCCCGGCTATGGCTACACCTTC. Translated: CASTLRPPPGYGYTF. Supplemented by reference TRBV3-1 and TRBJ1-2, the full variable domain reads DTAVSQTPKYLVTQMGNDKSIKCEQNLGHDTMYWYKQDSKKFLKIMFSYNNKELIINETVPNRFSPKSPDKAHLNLHINSLELGDSAVYFCASTLRPPPGYGYTFGSGTRLTVV.

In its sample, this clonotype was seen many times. This chain's CDR3 is CATEDRGYNEQFF. The CDR3 region has the DNA TGTGCCACCGAGGACAGGGGTTACAATGAGCAGTTCTTC. This rearrangement joins TRBV15 to TRBJ2-1; TRBD1 aligns across 9 bases. From germline, CDR1 is LNHNV and CDR2 YYDKDF (reference sequence). The CDR3 runs 13 residues. Trimming at V came to 8 bases and at J to 4 bases, leaving 3 bases not matched to a gene.

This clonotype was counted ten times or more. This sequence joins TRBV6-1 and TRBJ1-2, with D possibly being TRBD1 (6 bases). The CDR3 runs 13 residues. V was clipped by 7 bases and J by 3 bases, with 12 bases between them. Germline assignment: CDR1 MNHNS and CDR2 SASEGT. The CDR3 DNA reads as TGTGCCAGCACCACAGGGTGGGACTATGGCTACACCTTC. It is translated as CASTTGWDYGYTF.

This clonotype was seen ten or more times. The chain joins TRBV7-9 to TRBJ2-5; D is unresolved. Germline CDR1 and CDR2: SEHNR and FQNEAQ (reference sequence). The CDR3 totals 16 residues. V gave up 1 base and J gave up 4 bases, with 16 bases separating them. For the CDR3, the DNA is TGTGCCAGCAGCTTAGAAGGTGGCACCCCGGTAGAGACCCAGTACTTC. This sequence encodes CASSLEGGTPVETQYF. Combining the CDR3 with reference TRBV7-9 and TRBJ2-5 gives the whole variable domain DTGVSQNPRHKITKRGQNVTFRCDPISEHNRLYWYRQTLGQGPEFLTYFQNEAQLEKSRLLSDRFSAERPKGSFSTLEIQRTEQGDSAMYLCASSLEGGTPVETQYFGPGTRLLVL.

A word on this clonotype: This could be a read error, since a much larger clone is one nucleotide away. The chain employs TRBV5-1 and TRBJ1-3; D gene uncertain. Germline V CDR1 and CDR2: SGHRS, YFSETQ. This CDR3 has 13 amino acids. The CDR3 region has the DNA TGCGCCAACAGCCAGGACGGTGGAAACACCATATATTTT. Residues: CANSQDGGNTIYF.

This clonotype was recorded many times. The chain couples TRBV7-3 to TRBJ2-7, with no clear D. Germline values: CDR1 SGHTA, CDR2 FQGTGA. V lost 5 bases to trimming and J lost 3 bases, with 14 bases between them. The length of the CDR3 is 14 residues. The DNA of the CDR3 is TGTGCCAGCAGCCCCGGGTCCCCGTTCTACGAGCAGTACTTC. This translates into CASSPGSPFYEQYF.

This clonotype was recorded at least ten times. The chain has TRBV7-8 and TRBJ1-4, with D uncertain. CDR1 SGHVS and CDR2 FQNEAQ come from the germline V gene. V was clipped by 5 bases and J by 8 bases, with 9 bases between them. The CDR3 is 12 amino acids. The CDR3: CASSHSGEKLFF. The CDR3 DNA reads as TGTGCCAGCAGCCACAGTGGGGAAAAACTGTTTTTT.

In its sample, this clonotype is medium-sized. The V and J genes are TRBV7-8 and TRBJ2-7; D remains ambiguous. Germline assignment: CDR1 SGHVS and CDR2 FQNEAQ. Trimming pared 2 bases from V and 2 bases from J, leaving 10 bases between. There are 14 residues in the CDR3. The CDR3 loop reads CASSLLVRPYEQYF. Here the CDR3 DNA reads TGTGCCAGCAGCTTACTTGTCAGGCCCTACGAGCAGTACTTC.

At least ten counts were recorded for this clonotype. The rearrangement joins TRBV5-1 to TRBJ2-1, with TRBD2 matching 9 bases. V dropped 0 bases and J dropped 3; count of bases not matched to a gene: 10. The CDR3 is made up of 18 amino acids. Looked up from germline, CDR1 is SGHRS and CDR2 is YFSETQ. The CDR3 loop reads CASSLVPGTSLFYNEQFF. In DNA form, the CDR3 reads TGCGCCAGCAGCTTGGTCCCTGGGACTAGCTTGTTCTACAATGAGCAGTTCTTC.